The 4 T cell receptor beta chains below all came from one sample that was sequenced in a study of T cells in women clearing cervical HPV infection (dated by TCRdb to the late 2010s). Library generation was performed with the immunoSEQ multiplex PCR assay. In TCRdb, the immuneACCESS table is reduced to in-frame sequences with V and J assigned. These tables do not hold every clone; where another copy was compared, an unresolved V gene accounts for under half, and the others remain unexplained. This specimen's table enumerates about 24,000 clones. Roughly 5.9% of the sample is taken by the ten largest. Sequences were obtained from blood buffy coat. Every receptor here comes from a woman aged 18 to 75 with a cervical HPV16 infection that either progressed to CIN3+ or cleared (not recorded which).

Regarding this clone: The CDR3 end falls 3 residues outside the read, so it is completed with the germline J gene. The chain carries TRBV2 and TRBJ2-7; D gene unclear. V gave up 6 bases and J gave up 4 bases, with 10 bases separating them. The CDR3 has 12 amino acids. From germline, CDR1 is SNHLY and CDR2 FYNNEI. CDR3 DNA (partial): TGTGCCAGCAGCCCGCTTCGGTACGAG. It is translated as CASSPLRYE. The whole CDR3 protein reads CASSPLRYEQYF.

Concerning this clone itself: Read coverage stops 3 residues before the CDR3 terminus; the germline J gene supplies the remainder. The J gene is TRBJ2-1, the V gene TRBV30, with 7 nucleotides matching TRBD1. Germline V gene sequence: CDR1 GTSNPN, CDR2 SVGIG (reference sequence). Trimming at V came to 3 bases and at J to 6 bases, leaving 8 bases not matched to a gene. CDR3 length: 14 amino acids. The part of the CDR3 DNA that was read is TGTGCCTGGAGATCACCGGGACAGTTCAATGAG. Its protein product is CAWRSPGQFNE. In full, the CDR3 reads CAWRSPGQFNEQFF.

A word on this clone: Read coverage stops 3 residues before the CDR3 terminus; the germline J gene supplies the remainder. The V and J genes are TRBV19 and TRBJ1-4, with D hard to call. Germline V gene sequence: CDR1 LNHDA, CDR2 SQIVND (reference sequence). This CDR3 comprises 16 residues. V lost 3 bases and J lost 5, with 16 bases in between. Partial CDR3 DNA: TGTGCCAGTAGTATCTCCCCCTCACGGGGAAATGAAAAA. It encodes CASSISPSRGNEK. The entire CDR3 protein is CASSISPSRGNEKLFF. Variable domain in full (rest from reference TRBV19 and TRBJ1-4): DGGITQSPKYLFRKEGQNVTLSCEQNLNHDAMYWYRQDPGQGLRLIYYSQIVNDFQKGDIAEGYSVSREKKESFPLTVTSAQKNPTAFYLCASSISPSRGNEKLFFGSGTQLSVL.

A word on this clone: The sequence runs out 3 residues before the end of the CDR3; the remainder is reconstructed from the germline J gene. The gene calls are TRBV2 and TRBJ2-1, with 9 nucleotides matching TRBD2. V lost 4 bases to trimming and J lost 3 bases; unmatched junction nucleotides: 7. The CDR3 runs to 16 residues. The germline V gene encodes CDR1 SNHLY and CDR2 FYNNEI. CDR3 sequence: CASSGGAGGLYNEQFF. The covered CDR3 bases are TGTGCCAGCAGTGGGGGAGCGGGAGGACTCTACAATGAG.